Detailed here is one TCR beta chain. Per the authors' pipeline: Nucleated cell number was recorded as an estimate derived from reference gene primer amplification. Repertoires were generated with immunoSEQ multiplex PCR, while TCRdb's copy carries only in-frame clones and drops some. V and J calls and clone size are as listed in that table; D and trimming were resolved from the DNA. The profile shows tens of thousands of clones, approximately 85% of them singletons. This specimen belongs to a study of blood T cell repertoires in COVID-19. Study-level information: From T cells, B-cell-depleted T cells, or PBMCs came the material, which was cDNA or gDNA.

The CDR3 spans 13 residues. CDR1 and CDR2 from the germline V gene are LGHNT and FRNRAP. Trimming cost V 4 bases and J 10 bases; bases outside gene matches: 7. The chain recombines TRBV12-5 with TRBJ1-1; TRBD1 matches at 9 bases. This receptor was identified in a man in his 60s with acute or convalescent COVID-19. Sequences were obtained from peripheral blood. CDR3 loop: CASGSGQGRSAFF. CDR3 coding DNA: TGTGCTAGTGGTTCGGGACAGGGACGGTCAGCTTTCTTT.